This entry is about one T cell receptor beta chain. These data are taken from a study of blood T cell repertoires in COVID-19. TCRdb keeps only in-frame clones here, not all; method: immunoSEQ multiplex PCR. The data contain under 500,000 clones, 70% to 90% of them singletons. The study assigned cohorts using participant-reported clinical history. The J segment lost 4 bases and the V segment lost 4 bases, leaving 3 bases of the junction unmatched. The CDR3 is made up of 14 amino acids. CDR1 is ENHRY and CDR2 is SYGVKD in the germline V gene. The sample consisted of PBMCs or T cells enriched from blood (not recorded which). This TCR came from a woman aged 18 to 35 with acute COVID-19. The chain combines TRBV10-3 with TRBJ1-5; TRBD1 matches 8 bases. The CDR3 DNA sequence: TGTGCCATCAGTGCGGGACAGGAGAATCAGCCCCAGCATTTT. It is translated as CAISAGQENQPQHF.